This TCR beta chain was obtained from a study of OX40 agonist ivuxolimab in advanced cancers. Concerning the study at large: Ivuxolimab, which targeted the costimulatory receptor OX40 (CD134), was an agonistic, fully human IgG2 monoclonal antibody. Peripheral TCRbeta sequencing aimed to test whether ivuxolimab altered TCR sequence diversity and caused clonal T-cell expansion. The paper covers the monotherapy dose-escalation part of the phase I ivuxolimab trial, which included N of about 56 patients. Among the 50 to 55 dose-escalation patients, roughly 20 had hepatocellular carcinoma, 15 melanoma, 9 renal cell carcinoma and 9 head and neck cancer. Partial responses occurred in three dose-escalation patients: two with cutaneous melanoma and one with hepatocellular carcinoma. In the dose-escalation cohort, approximately 82% of patients were male, and the mean age was approximately 64 years, with a range of about 23 to 80. Intravenous ivuxolimab was administered to patients every 2 weeks at six dose levels: 0.01, 0.1, 0.3, 1.5, 3 and 10 mg/kg. Patients were allowed to have had prior anti-PD-1, anti-PD-L1 or anti-CTLA-4 therapy, and around 41% of the dose-escalation patients had previously received checkpoint inhibitors.

Patients with autoimmune disease history or receiving systemic immunosuppression were excluded from the trial. Peripheral blood for TCR sequencing was drawn from every dose cohort at baseline, at cycle 4 day 1 and at cycle 7 day 1. The samples were drawn from a first-in-human, open-label, multicenter phase I dose-escalation trial of ivuxolimab. Adults with locally advanced or metastatic head and neck squamous cell, hepatocellular, melanoma or renal cell carcinoma were enrolled in the trial. Before TCR sequencing, CD4+ and CD8+ T cells were separately sorted from peripheral blood. The paper's findings and limits, for the study overall: Antigen specificity was not determined for the clonally expanded peripheral T cells. At doses of 0.1 to 3.0 mg/kg, clonal expansion of both CD4+ and CD8+ T cells in blood was seen between baseline and week 6. After ivuxolimab, expanded clones were on average more numerous among CD8+ T cells than among CD4+ T cells. In partial responders in the 0.1-3.0 mg/kg groups, normalized peripheral clonal expansion was found to be among the lowest, especially among CD8+ T cells. Low levels of normalized T-cell clonal expansion were also seen in some nonresponding patients.

To note about this clone: Its antigen remains undetermined. Per-base qualities were not stored, and no clone one base away is much larger.

For sequencing of the TCRbeta CDR3 region, genomic DNA was extracted from the sorted cells. TCRbeta CDR3 regions were sequenced using the immunoSEQ Assay. The immuneACCESS repertoire file appears here via TCRdb, limited to in-frame rearrangements. These files lack a portion of the clones; in checked studies, under half of the deficit traces to unresolved V genes, and the cause of the others is not known. Within this sample are about 100,000 clones, with more than 95% of them counted one time only. 2% of the sample is taken by the ten largest. The germline V gene encodes CDR1 KGHSH and CDR2 LQKENI. Trimming accounts for 5 bases at V and 1 base at J, while the number of junction bases matched to no gene is 3. The CDR3 starts with the cysteine, ends with the phenylalanine, and has 15 residues. Left in the record is the CDR3 DNA by itself, 45 bases read in frame from the first base.

The source material was CD4+ or CD8+ T cells sorted from blood, sampled in a trial of the OX40 agonist ivuxolimab. The chain uses TRBV18 and TRBJ2-3, with 10 central nucleotides matching TRBD2. The TCR comes from an adult with an advanced solid tumor such as melanoma, head and neck, liver or kidney cancer. The DNA reads as follows: TGTGCCAGCTCAACCGGGACTAGCGGCACAGATACGCAGTATTTT. The resulting protein is CASSTGTSGTDTQYF.